The rows below give T cell receptor beta chains drawn from one sample of a study of OX40 agonist ivuxolimab in advanced cancers. Profiling relied on immunoSEQ multiplex PCR, and the TCRdb table lists in-frame clones only, not all of them. The sample contains 60,000 or so clones, 86% of which appear only once. Source: CD4+ or CD8+ T cells sorted from blood, taken in a trial of the OX40 agonist ivuxolimab. These receptors all come from an adult with an advanced solid tumor such as melanoma, head and neck, liver or kidney cancer. Both conserved end residues are part of each CDR3. The order of the fields is V gene, clone size, J gene, D gene, CDR3 DNA, CDR3 protein. A D gene is named only where the DNA matches it firmly. For some rows the clone size is stated as once, few or many, or as a class when expanded; others skip it.

V gene: TRBV28; clone size: NA; J gene: TRBJ2-1; D gene: TRBD2; CDR3 DNA: TGTGCCAGCAGTTTGGCGGGGGGAAACAATGAGCAGTTCTTC; CDR3 protein: CASSLAGGNNEQFF
V gene: TRBV5-5; clone size: once; J gene: TRBJ1-5; D gene: TRBD1; CDR3 DNA: TGTGCCAGCAGTTATGGACAGGCCAGCAATCAGCCCCAGCATTTT; CDR3 protein: CASSYGQASNQPQHF
V gene: TRBV30; clone size: NA; J gene: TRBJ2-1; D gene: NA; CDR3 DNA: TGTGCCTGGGCCGACCGCGGTGAGCAGTTCTTC; CDR3 protein: CAWADRGEQFF
V gene: TRBV6-1; clone size: few; J gene: TRBJ1-6; D gene: NA; CDR3 DNA: TGTGCCAGCAGTGAATTGACCAACAATTCACCCCTCCACTTT; CDR3 protein: CASSELTNNSPLHF
V gene: TRBV11-2; clone size: NA; J gene: TRBJ2-5; D gene: TRBD2; CDR3 DNA: TGTGCCAGCAGCCATTTGTTACTAGCGGGAGAGACCCAGTACTTC; CDR3 protein: CASSHLLLAGETQYF
V gene: TRBV11-2; clone size: NA; J gene: TRBJ1-3; D gene: NA; CDR3 DNA: TGTGCCAGCAGCTTGGGGACACGCTCTGGAAACACCATATATTTT; CDR3 protein: CASSLGTRSGNTIYF
V gene: TRBV5-6; clone size: NA; J gene: TRBJ2-3; D gene: TRBD2; CDR3 DNA: TGTGCCAGCAGCTTAATAGGACTAGGCACAGATACGCAGTATTTT; CDR3 protein: CASSLIGLGTDTQYF
V gene: TRBV4-2; clone size: NA; J gene: TRBJ2-2; D gene: NA; CDR3 DNA: TGTGCCAGCAGCCAAGAATTACCTAACGCGAACACCGGGGAGCTGTTTTTT; CDR3 protein: CASSQELPNANTGELFF
V gene: TRBV28; clone size: NA; J gene: TRBJ1-1; D gene: NA; CDR3 DNA: TGTGCCAGCAGTCATCGACAGGATAACACTGAAGCTTTCTTT; CDR3 protein: CASSHRQDNTEAFF
V gene: TRBV9; clone size: NA; J gene: TRBJ2-5; D gene: TRBD2; CDR3 DNA: TGTGCCAGCACCGCGGGACTAGCGGGAGGTCAAGAGACCCAGTACTTC; CDR3 protein: CASTAGLAGGQETQYF
V gene: TRBV14; clone size: NA; J gene: TRBJ1-1; D gene: NA; CDR3 DNA: TGTGCCAGCAGCCAAGATTCAGTGAACACTGAAGCTTTCTTT; CDR3 protein: CASSQDSVNTEAFF
V gene: TRBV5-1; clone size: NA; J gene: TRBJ1-1; D gene: TRBD1; CDR3 DNA: TGCGCCAGCAGAATTTTAGCAGGGGGCCTAGACACTGAAGCTTTCTTT; CDR3 protein: CASRILAGGLDTEAFF
V gene: TRBV29-1; clone size: once; J gene: TRBJ1-2; D gene: NA; CDR3 DNA: TGCAGCGCATACCCTTCGACAGGCCAAGCTAACTATGGCTACACCTTC; CDR3 protein: CSAYPSTGQANYGYTF
V gene: TRBV28; clone size: NA; J gene: TRBJ2-7; D gene: NA; CDR3 DNA: TGTGCCAGCAGAGCCTTCGGGTACGAGCAGTACTTC; CDR3 protein: CASRAFGYEQYF
V gene: TRBV5-1; clone size: NA; J gene: TRBJ2-7; D gene: NA; CDR3 DNA: TGCGCCAGCAGCTTTTCTCGCGGGACAGTCTACGAGCAGTACTTC; CDR3 protein: CASSFSRGTVYEQYF
V gene: TRBV7-2; clone size: NA; J gene: TRBJ2-1; D gene: TRBD1; CDR3 DNA: TGTGCCAGCAGCACCATGCTCTTGAGGGGGCCGGGGAATGAGCAGTTCTTC; CDR3 protein: CASSTMLLRGPGNEQFF
V gene: TRBV19; clone size: NA; J gene: TRBJ1-1; D gene: NA; CDR3 DNA: TGTGCCAGTAGCCTAAGACAGGTAGGGTCTGAAGCTTTCTTT; CDR3 protein: CASSLRQVGSEAFF
V gene: TRBV6-6; clone size: NA; J gene: TRBJ1-2; D gene: NA; CDR3 DNA: TGTGCCAGCAGTTACTCGAGTACCCGGAACTATGGCTACACCTTC; CDR3 protein: CASSYSSTRNYGYTF
V gene: TRBV7-6; clone size: medium-sized; J gene: TRBJ2-7; D gene: NA; CDR3 DNA: TGTGCCAGCAGCTTAAGGGACTCCCGAAACGAGCAGTACTTC; CDR3 protein: CASSLRDSRNEQYF
V gene: TRBV6-1; clone size: NA; J gene: TRBJ2-7; D gene: TRBD2; CDR3 DNA: TGTGCCAGCACCCTACGGGGGGTCTACGAGCAGTACTTC; CDR3 protein: CASTLRGVYEQYF
V gene: TRBV5-1; clone size: NA; J gene: TRBJ1-4; D gene: TRBD1; CDR3 DNA: TGCGCCAGCAGCCCGGTTGGGTTCGGGACAGCTAATGAAAAACTGTTTTTT; CDR3 protein: CASSPVGFGTANEKLFF
V gene: TRBV19; clone size: once; J gene: TRBJ1-2; D gene: NA; CDR3 DNA: TGTGCCAGCCGGAGGGGGGGCTATGGCTACACCTTC; CDR3 protein: CASRRGGYGYTF
V gene: TRBV4-1; clone size: NA; J gene: TRBJ2-1; D gene: NA; CDR3 DNA: TGCGCCAGCAGCCCACTGGATGAGCAGTTCTTC; CDR3 protein: CASSPLDEQFF
V gene: TRBV28; clone size: NA; J gene: TRBJ1-1; D gene: NA; CDR3 DNA: TGTGCCAGCACCGAAGGGACATACACTGAAGCTTTCTTT; CDR3 protein: CASTEGTYTEAFF
V gene: TRBV28; clone size: NA; J gene: TRBJ1-2; D gene: NA; CDR3 DNA: TGTGCCAGCAGCCTACCAGGGCTCGACTATGGCTACACCTTC; CDR3 protein: CASSLPGLDYGYTF
V gene: TRBV5-5; clone size: NA; J gene: TRBJ2-4; D gene: NA; CDR3 DNA: TGTGCCAGCAGCTTGGGTGGGGGCGCCTCCAAAAACATTCAGTACTTC; CDR3 protein: CASSLGGGASKNIQYF
V gene: TRBV4-1; clone size: few; J gene: TRBJ2-4; D gene: NA; CDR3 DNA: TGCGCCAGCAGCCGAGGGGAGGACGCCAAAAACATTCAGTACTTC; CDR3 protein: CASSRGEDAKNIQYF
V gene: TRBV9; clone size: NA; J gene: TRBJ2-2; D gene: NA; CDR3 DNA: TGTGCCAGCACTCCTGGGGCGGACGGGGAGCTGTTTTTT; CDR3 protein: CASTPGADGELFF
V gene: TRBV5-5; clone size: NA; J gene: TRBJ1-1; D gene: NA; CDR3 DNA: TGTGCCAGCAATCCCGGGGGTGGAGTGAACACTGAAGCTTTCTTT; CDR3 protein: CASNPGGGVNTEAFF
V gene: TRBV29-1; clone size: NA; J gene: TRBJ2-1; D gene: NA; CDR3 DNA: TGCAGCGTTCAAGGTGGCGGGACAAGCTCCTACAATGAGCAGTTCTTC; CDR3 protein: CSVQGGGTSSYNEQFF
V gene: TRBV7-2; clone size: NA; J gene: TRBJ2-2; D gene: NA; CDR3 DNA: TGTGCCAGCAGCTTAGTAGGTGGGGGCACCGGGGAGCTGTTTTTT; CDR3 protein: CASSLVGGGTGELFF
V gene: TRBV5-5; clone size: once; J gene: TRBJ2-3; D gene: NA; CDR3 DNA: TGTGCCAGCAGCAGGACCTTTCTTGGTTCAGATACGCAGTATTTT; CDR3 protein: CASSRTFLGSDTQYF
V gene: TRBV6-4; clone size: NA; J gene: TRBJ2-1; D gene: TRBD2; CDR3 DNA: TGTGCCAGCAGTCCGAATTCGGGAGGTTTTTCTGAGCAGTTCTTC; CDR3 protein: CASSPNSGGFSEQFF
V gene: TRBV5-1; clone size: NA; J gene: TRBJ1-4; D gene: TRBD1; CDR3 DNA: TGCGCCAGCAGCATAGGACAGGGTGGAGAAAAACTGTTTTTT; CDR3 protein: CASSIGQGGEKLFF
V gene: TRBV28; clone size: NA; J gene: TRBJ1-2; D gene: NA; CDR3 DNA: TGTGCCAGCAGTCTGGGCGGGATAAAAAGTGGCTACACCTTC; CDR3 protein: CASSLGGIKSGYTF
V gene: TRBV11-3; clone size: NA; J gene: TRBJ2-2; D gene: NA; CDR3 DNA: TGTGCCAGCAGCTGGGAGACCGGGGAGCTGTTTTTT; CDR3 protein: CASSWETGELFF
V gene: TRBV28; clone size: NA; J gene: TRBJ1-5; D gene: NA; CDR3 DNA: TGTGCCAGCAGCCCTCTCTCAGGGGAGCGAAATCAGCCCCAGCATTTT; CDR3 protein: CASSPLSGERNQPQHF
V gene: TRBV5-1; clone size: once; J gene: TRBJ1-2; D gene: NA; CDR3 DNA: TGCGCCAGCAGCGATTACCCCAGAAGACCCTATGGCTACACCTTC; CDR3 protein: CASSDYPRRPYGYTF
V gene: TRBV6-6; clone size: NA; J gene: TRBJ2-7; D gene: NA; CDR3 DNA: TGTGCCAGCAGTTATCGTGCCACCTACGAGCAGTACTTC; CDR3 protein: CASSYRATYEQYF
V gene: TRBV4-2; clone size: NA; J gene: TRBJ2-5; D gene: NA; CDR3 DNA: TGTGCCAGCAGCCCGACTCGAGGGGCGCAAGAGACCCAGTACTTC; CDR3 protein: CASSPTRGAQETQYF
V gene: TRBV18; clone size: once; J gene: TRBJ1-1; D gene: NA; CDR3 DNA: TGTGCCAGCTCACCAGTTCAGGCCACTGAAGCTTTCTTT; CDR3 protein: CASSPVQATEAFF
V gene: TRBV9; clone size: NA; J gene: TRBJ2-3; D gene: TRBD2; CDR3 DNA: TGTGCCAGCAGCGTAGGGGGACTAGCGGGTAGCACAGATACGCAGTATTTT; CDR3 protein: CASSVGGLAGSTDTQYF
V gene: TRBV28; clone size: NA; J gene: TRBJ1-5; D gene: TRBD1; CDR3 DNA: TGTGCCAGCAGACCTCAGGGGGCTCAGCCCCAGCATTTT; CDR3 protein: CASRPQGAQPQHF
V gene: TRBV18; clone size: NA; J gene: TRBJ2-7; D gene: NA; CDR3 DNA: TGTGCCAGCTCACCACCCCCCTCTAGGGGCGAGCAGTACTTC; CDR3 protein: CASSPPPSRGEQYF
V gene: TRBV10-1; clone size: NA; J gene: TRBJ2-2; D gene: NA; CDR3 DNA: TGCGCCAGCAGTGAGGAGATTACCGGGGAGCTGTTTTTT; CDR3 protein: CASSEEITGELFF
V gene: TRBV9; clone size: NA; J gene: TRBJ2-7; D gene: TRBD2; CDR3 DNA: TGTGCCAGCAGCCCCCGGACTAGCCCCACTTGGGAGCAGTACTTC; CDR3 protein: CASSPRTSPTWEQYF
V gene: TRBV2; clone size: NA; J gene: TRBJ1-5; D gene: NA; CDR3 DNA: TGTGCCAGCAGTGGTGGTGGCTCCATAAAAATTAATCAGCCCCAGCATTTT; CDR3 protein: CASSGGGSIKINQPQHF
V gene: TRBV25-1; clone size: NA; J gene: TRBJ2-7; D gene: TRBD1; CDR3 DNA: TGTGCCAGCAGTGGCGCAACAGGGGGCGGGTTCTACGAGCAGTACTTC; CDR3 protein: CASSGATGGGFYEQYF
V gene: TRBV10-2; clone size: NA; J gene: TRBJ2-7; D gene: NA; CDR3 DNA: TGCGCCAGCAGAAGGGGCGAGGCCTCCTACGAGCAGTACTTC; CDR3 protein: CASRRGEASYEQYF
V gene: TRBV18; clone size: NA; J gene: TRBJ2-6; D gene: TRBD1; CDR3 DNA: TGTGCCAGCTCACCGGGACAGGGAAACTCTGGGGCCAACGTCCTGACTTTC; CDR3 protein: CASSPGQGNSGANVLTF
V gene: TRBV7-9; clone size: NA; J gene: TRBJ2-4; D gene: NA; CDR3 DNA: TGTGCCAGCAGCCCCTTCGGCGGATTAGCCAAAAACATTCAGTACTTC; CDR3 protein: CASSPFGGLAKNIQYF
V gene: TRBV29-1; clone size: NA; J gene: TRBJ1-3; D gene: NA; CDR3 DNA: TGCAGCGTTAGACCCGGGGACTACGGAAACACCATATATTTT; CDR3 protein: CSVRPGDYGNTIYF